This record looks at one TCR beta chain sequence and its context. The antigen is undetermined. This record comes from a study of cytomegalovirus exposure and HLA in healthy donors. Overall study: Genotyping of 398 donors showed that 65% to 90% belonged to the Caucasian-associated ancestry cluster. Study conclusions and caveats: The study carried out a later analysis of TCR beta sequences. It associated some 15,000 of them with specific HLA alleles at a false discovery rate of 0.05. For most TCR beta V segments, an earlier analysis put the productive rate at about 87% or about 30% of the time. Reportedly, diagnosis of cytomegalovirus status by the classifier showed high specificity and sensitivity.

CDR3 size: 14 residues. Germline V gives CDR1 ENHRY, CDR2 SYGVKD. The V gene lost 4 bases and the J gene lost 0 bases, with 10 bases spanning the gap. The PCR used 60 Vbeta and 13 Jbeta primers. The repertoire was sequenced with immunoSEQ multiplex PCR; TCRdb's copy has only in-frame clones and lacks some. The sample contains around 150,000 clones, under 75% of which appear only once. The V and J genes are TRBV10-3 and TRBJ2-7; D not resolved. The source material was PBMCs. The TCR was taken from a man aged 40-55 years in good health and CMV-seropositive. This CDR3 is CAISADTSSYEQYF. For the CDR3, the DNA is TGTGCCATCAGTGCAGACACAAGCTCCTACGAGCAGTACTTC.